A single TCR beta chain is shown here with its context. The data were taken from a study of cytomegalovirus exposure and HLA in healthy donors. The CDR3 runs to 14 residues. In germline, CDR1 is MNHNS, CDR2 SASEGT. V lost 2 bases, J lost 5 bases, and 3 bases stayed unmatched. Both 60 Vbeta primers and 13 Jbeta primers went into the PCR. Here immunoSEQ multiplex PCR was the method, and the copy in TCRdb shows in-frame clones only, minus some. The data show about 58,000 clones, and the top ten clones hold around 4.2%. The chain combines TRBV6-1 with TRBJ1-1; 9 nucleotides align to TRBD1. Sequenced input: PBMCs. The TCR was taken from a male donor in good health and CMV-seronegative. CDR3 sequence reads: CASSESTGGTEAFF. The CDR3 DNA reads TGTGCCAGCAGTGAATCGACAGGGGGGACTGAAGCTTTCTTT.